This T cell receptor (beta chain) was sequenced in a study of T cell clonotyping in hematopoietic cell transplantation. This CDR3 spans 14 amino acids. Trimming shortened V by 2 bases and J by 4 bases, and 11 bases separated the two germline ends. CDR1 MDHEN and CDR2 SYDVKM come from the germline V gene. Here immunoSEQ multiplex PCR was the method, and the copy in TCRdb shows in-frame clones only, minus some. The top ten hold around 15% of the sample, which has roughly 13,000 clones, approximately 67% seen once. This TCR was sampled from a male patient in his sixties who had an allogeneic stem cell transplant from an unrelated donor, so the T cells may come from the graft donor. Some clones in this sample may be carry-over from other donors' samples. The V and J genes are TRBV28 and TRBJ1-2; D not resolved. Material: peripheral blood mononuclear cells, obtained 180 days after allogeneic stem cell transplant. CDR3 residues: CASSLGSYGYGYTF. The CDR3 nucleotides read TGTGCCAGCAGTTTAGGAAGCTATGGCTATGGCTACACCTTC.